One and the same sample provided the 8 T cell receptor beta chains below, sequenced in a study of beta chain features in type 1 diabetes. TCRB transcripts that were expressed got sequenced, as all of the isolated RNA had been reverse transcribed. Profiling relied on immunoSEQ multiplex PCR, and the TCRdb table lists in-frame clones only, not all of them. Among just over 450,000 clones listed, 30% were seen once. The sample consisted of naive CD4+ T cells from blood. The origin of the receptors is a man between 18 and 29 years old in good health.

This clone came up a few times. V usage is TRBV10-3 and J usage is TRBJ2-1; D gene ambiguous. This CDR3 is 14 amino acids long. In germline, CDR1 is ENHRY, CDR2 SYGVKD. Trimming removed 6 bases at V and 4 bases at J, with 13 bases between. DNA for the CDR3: TGTGCCATCAGGACCACTGGGGAATACAATGAGCAGTTCTTC. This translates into CAIRTTGEYNEQFF.

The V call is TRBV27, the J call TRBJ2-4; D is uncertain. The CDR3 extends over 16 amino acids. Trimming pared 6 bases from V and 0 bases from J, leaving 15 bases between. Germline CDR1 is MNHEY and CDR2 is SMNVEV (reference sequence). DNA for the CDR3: TGTGCCAGCAGCCAAACCCAGTGGCTAGCCAAAAACATTCAGTACTTC. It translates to CASSQTQWLAKNIQYF.

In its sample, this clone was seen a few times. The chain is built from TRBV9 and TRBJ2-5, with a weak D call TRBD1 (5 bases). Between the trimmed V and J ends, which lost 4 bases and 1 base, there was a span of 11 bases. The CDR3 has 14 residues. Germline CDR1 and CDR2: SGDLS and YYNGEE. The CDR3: CASSSGHTQETQYF. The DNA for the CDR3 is TGTGCCAGCAGCTCTGGACACACCCAAGAGACCCAGTACTTC.

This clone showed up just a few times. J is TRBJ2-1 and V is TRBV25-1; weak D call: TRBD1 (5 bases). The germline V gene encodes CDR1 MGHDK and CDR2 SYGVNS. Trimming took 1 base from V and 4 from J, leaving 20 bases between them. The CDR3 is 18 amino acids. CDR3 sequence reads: CASSEFGGRGPGYNEQFF. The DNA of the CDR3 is TGTGCCAGCAGTGAATTTGGTGGGCGAGGTCCAGGGTACAATGAGCAGTTCTTC. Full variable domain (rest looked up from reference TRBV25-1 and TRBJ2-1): EADIYQTPRYLVIGTGKKITLECSQTMGHDKMYWYQQDPGMELHLIHYSYGVNSTEKGDLSSESTVSRIRTEHFPLTLESARPSHTSQYLCASSEFGGRGPGYNEQFFGPGTRLTVL.

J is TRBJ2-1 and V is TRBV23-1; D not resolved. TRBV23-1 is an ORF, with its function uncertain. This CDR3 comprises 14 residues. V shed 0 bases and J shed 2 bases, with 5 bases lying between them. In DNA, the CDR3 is TGCGCCAGCAGTCAATCCCGCCCCTACAATGAGCAGTTCTTC. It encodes CASSQSRPYNEQFF.

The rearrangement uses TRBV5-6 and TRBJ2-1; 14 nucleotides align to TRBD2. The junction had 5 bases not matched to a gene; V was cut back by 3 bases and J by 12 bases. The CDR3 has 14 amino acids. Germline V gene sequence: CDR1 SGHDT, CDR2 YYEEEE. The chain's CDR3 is CASSSGTSGSPQFF. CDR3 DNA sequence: TGTGCCAGCAGCTCCGGGACTAGCGGGAGTCCGCAGTTCTTC.

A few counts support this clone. Written as DNA, the CDR3 is TGTGCCAGCAGTTACGTACAGGGAAACATTCAGTACTTC. It translates to CASSYVQGNIQYF. The gene calls are TRBV6-5 and TRBJ2-4, with D possibly TRBD1 on 6 matching bases. CDR3 length: 13 residues. Germline V lookup: CDR1 MNHEY, CDR2 SVGAGI. V dropped 2 bases and J dropped 6 bases, with 8 bases sitting between them.

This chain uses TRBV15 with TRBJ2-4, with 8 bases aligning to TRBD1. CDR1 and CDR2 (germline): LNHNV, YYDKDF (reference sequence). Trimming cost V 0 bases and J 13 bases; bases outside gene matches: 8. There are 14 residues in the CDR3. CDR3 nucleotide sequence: TGTGCCACCAGCAGAGATCCCAGGGGGCCGTTACAGTACTTC. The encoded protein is CATSRDPRGPLQYF.